This T cell receptor (beta chain) is drawn from a study of shared clonotypes between healthy human individuals. The test was conducted at deep level. TCRdb's table, derived via immunoSEQ multiplex PCR, lists solely in-frame clones and lacks some. The top ten clones hold approximately 25% of a sample with approximately 740,000 clones, almost 95% of them seen once. General observations from the study: Generally, naive subsets (rather than memory subsets) showed larger estimated richness. The genetic and exposure-history diversity represented was limited by few donors.

Naive-designated CD8 cells lacked CD45RO, were positively enriched for CCR7, and omitted terminally differentiated effector memory CD45RA+ cells. To note about this clone: No antigen is known for it.

This CDR3 is built from 14 residues. With 7 bases clipped from V and 10 bases from J, the junction kept 13 bases outside the gene matches. Germline V gives CDR1 MNHEY, CDR2 SMNVEV (reference sequence). This chain links TRBV27 with TRBJ2-1; 7 bases fit TRBD2. Specimen: naive CD8+ T cells sorted from blood. The receptor was isolated from a man aged 25-40 years in good health. CDR3 protein: CASTLGGGGEEQFF. The CDR3 DNA is TGTGCCAGCACCCTTGGGGGGGGAGGTGAAGAGCAGTTCTTC.